This note documents a single T cell receptor (beta chain) sequence. Its antigen is as yet unknown. The sample originates from a study of cytomegalovirus exposure and HLA in healthy donors. The study, taken as a whole, reports: Some TCR beta chains (more than 150 of them) were listed as cytomegalovirus-associated. Some V segments could not be told apart, so they were left out, TRBV6-2 and TRBV6-3 among them. According to a later analysis, donors in an Asian-associated ancestry cluster reportedly had fewer N-insertions than the roughly 630-donor mean.

The CDR3 has 14 amino acids. Germline values: CDR1 MNHEY, CDR2 SVGAGI. The junction had 5 bases not matched to a gene; V was cut back by 4 bases and J by 5 bases. PCR amplification relied on 60 Vbeta primers (plus 13 Jbeta primers). The table came from immunoSEQ multiplex PCR; TCRdb's copy has only in-frame clones and leaves some out. The profile shows approximately 170,000 clones, approximately 71% of them singletons. The rearrangement uses TRBV6-5 and TRBJ1-3, with 7 bases fitting TRBD1. Sequenced: PBMCs. The receptor was derived from a woman aged 18 to 35 in good health and CMV-seropositive. CDR3 residues: CASSSGGRRNTIYF. The CDR3 DNA reads as TGTGCCAGCAGTTCAGGGGGTAGAAGAAACACCATATATTTT.